This is a list of T cell receptor beta chains from one sample in a study of blood T cells in healthy people across ages. TCRdb ran MiXCR on the 5' RACE reads and lists one entry per CDR3 protein. Here the sample spans around 800,000 distinct CDR3 sequences, 35% to 60% being singletons. The source material was blood. Source of these receptors: a man older than 75 in good health. Each CDR3 is given with its conserved first and last residue. A D gene is named only where the DNA matches it firmly. The listing skips clone size in some rows; elsewhere it reads once, few, many or a size class.

d_call,clone_size,v_call,j_call,cdr3_nt,cdr3_aa
TRBD2,-,TRBV5-1,TRBJ2-1,TGCGCCAGCAGCTTAAGCACTAGCGGGAGTCGGGATGAGCAGTTCTTC,CASSLSTSGSRDEQFF
-,-,TRBV20-1,TRBJ2-3,TGCAGTGCTGGGTCCTACACAGATACGCAGTATTTT,CSAGSYTDTQYF
-,many,TRBV7-2,TRBJ2-3,TGTGCCAGCAGCTCACAGGGCGCCGGGGTTGGGGATACGCAGTATTTT,CASSSQGAGVGDTQYF
-,-,TRBV27,TRBJ1-1,TGTGCCAGCAGCCGGGGGTCCGCGGGAACTGAAGCTTTCTTT,CASSRGSAGTEAFF
TRBD2,-,TRBV25-1,TRBJ2-1,TGTGCCAGCAGTGACCCGGGACAGAGGGGGATAGCGGGAGGGGATGAGCAGTTCTTC,CASSDPGQRGIAGGDEQFF
TRBD2,-,TRBV4-3,TRBJ2-1,TGCGCCAGCAGCCAAGATACCCGGGAGGGGCAGTTCTTC,CASSQDTREGQFF
-,many,TRBV20-1,TRBJ2-5,TGCAGTGCTTCTAAGGGGGATGGGTGGGAGCAGTACTTC,CSASKGDGWEQYF
-,-,TRBV7-2,TRBJ2-1,TGTGCCAGCAGCTCAAGGCCGGCCCTAGATGAGCAGTTCTTC,CASSSRPALDEQFF
-,-,TRBV12-3/TRBV12-4,TRBJ2-3,TGTGCCAGCAGTCCCCGCCTACGAGCTATCACAGATACGCAGTATTTT,CASSPRLRAITDTQYF
-,-,TRBV29-1,TRBJ2-5,TGCAGCGTTGAGCCACAGGGCGGTACGATGGAGACCCAGTACTTC,CSVEPQGGTMETQYF
TRBD2,few,TRBV10-2,TRBJ2-7,TGCGCCAGCAGTGAGCCTAGCGGGAGAGGCGAGCAGTACTTC,CASSEPSGRGEQYF
-,-,TRBV2,TRBJ2-5,TGTGCCAGCAGTACCCCTATGGGGAGGAACTACAATGAGCAGTACTTC,CASSTPMGRNYNEQYF
TRBD2,-,TRBV28,TRBJ2-3,TGTGCCAGCAGTTTCCGCAGGCTAGCGGGCACAGATACGCAGTATTTT,CASSFRRLAGTDTQYF
TRBD1,-,TRBV24-1,TRBJ2-5,TGTGCCACCAGTGATTTACAGGGGAGCGTAGAGACCCAGTACTTC,CATSDLQGSVETQYF
-,few,TRBV7-2,TRBJ2-6,TGTGCCAGCAGCTTAAGGCTCGAGACCGCTCGAAGTGGGGCCAACGTCCTGACTTTC,CASSLRLETARSGANVLTF
TRBD2,once,TRBV20-1,TRBJ2-3,TGCAGTGCTGGTCCGGGACTAGTAACAGATACGCAGTATTTT,CSAGPGLVTDTQYF
TRBD2,few,TRBV20-1,TRBJ2-1,TGCAGTGCTATGAGCGGGAGAGCCGCCTCCAATGAGCAGTTCTTC,CSAMSGRAASNEQFF
-,-,TRBV2,TRBJ1-5,TGTGCCAGCAGTGAATCCAGGGAAGGCTTTCAGCCCCAGCATTTT,CASSESREGFQPQHF
-,-,TRBV12-3/TRBV12-4,TRBJ1-1,TGTGCCAGCGTGTGGAATAGGGGGTACACTGAAGCTTTCTTT,CASVWNRGYTEAFF
-,-,TRBV28,TRBJ1-5,TGTGCCAGCAGTTTACCCTCGGACTTACATCAGCCCCAGCATTTT,CASSLPSDLHQPQHF
-,few,TRBV12-3/TRBV12-4,TRBJ1-4,TGTGCCAGCAGTTTAGGCCGGGACGAAAAACTGTTTTTT,CASSLGRDEKLFF